The rows below give T cell receptor beta chains drawn from one sample of a study of cytomegalovirus exposure and HLA in healthy donors. TCRdb keeps only in-frame clones here, not all; method: immunoSEQ multiplex PCR. The table has some 100,000 clones, 88% seen once. What was sequenced was PBMCs. The source is a woman younger than 35 in good health and CMV-seronegative. The CDR3 runs from the conserved cysteine through the conserved F or W. Each record gives: V gene, clone size, J gene, D gene, CDR3 protein, CDR3 DNA. D genes are given only for firm matches. Not all rows give a size; the values are once, few, many and, for expanded clones, a class.

v_gene: TRBV2; abundance: -; j_gene: TRBJ1-1; d_gene: -; CDR3aa: CASSLYRVANTEAFF; CDR3nt: TGTGCCAGCAGCCTCTACAGGGTGGCGAACACTGAAGCTTTCTTT
v_gene: TRBV29-1; abundance: -; j_gene: TRBJ2-3; d_gene: TRBD1; CDR3aa: CSVDQGAGDTQYF; CDR3nt: TGCAGCGTTGACCAGGGGGCGGGAGATACGCAGTATTTT
v_gene: TRBV27; abundance: -; j_gene: TRBJ2-1; d_gene: TRBD1; CDR3aa: CASSPGTGIGNEQFF; CDR3nt: TGTGCCAGCAGCCCTGGGACAGGGATCGGCAATGAGCAGTTCTTC
v_gene: TRBV27; abundance: -; j_gene: TRBJ2-3; d_gene: -; CDR3aa: CASRQGTDTQYF; CDR3nt: TGTGCCAGCAGACAGGGAACAGATACGCAGTATTTT
v_gene: TRBV18; abundance: -; j_gene: TRBJ2-5; d_gene: TRBD1; CDR3aa: CASSPRDRGEETQYF; CDR3nt: TGTGCCAGCTCACCGCGGGACAGGGGGGAAGAGACCCAGTACTTC
v_gene: TRBV4-3; abundance: -; j_gene: TRBJ2-3; d_gene: -; CDR3aa: CASSQDAVRQDTQYF; CDR3nt: TGCGCCAGCAGCCAAGACGCGGTGCGCCAAGATACGCAGTATTTT
v_gene: TRBV4-1; abundance: -; j_gene: TRBJ1-1; d_gene: -; CDR3aa: CASSHRALNTEAFF; CDR3nt: TGCGCCAGCAGCCACAGGGCCCTGAACACTGAAGCTTTCTTT
v_gene: TRBV20-1; abundance: -; j_gene: TRBJ1-1; d_gene: -; CDR3aa: CSALRNTEAFF; CDR3nt: TGCAGTGCTCTCCGGAACACTGAAGCTTTCTTT
v_gene: TRBV4-1; abundance: -; j_gene: TRBJ2-3; d_gene: -; CDR3aa: CASSQSRRLGADTQYF; CDR3nt: TGCGCCAGCAGCCAAAGTCGTCGGCTAGGCGCAGATACGCAGTATTTT
v_gene: TRBV2; abundance: -; j_gene: TRBJ1-4; d_gene: -; CDR3aa: CASGEGQVYEKLFF; CDR3nt: TGTGCCAGTGGAGAGGGCCAGGTCTATGAAAAACTGTTTTTT
v_gene: TRBV6-1; abundance: once; j_gene: TRBJ2-7; d_gene: -; CDR3aa: CASSEALGEQYF; CDR3nt: TGTGCCAGCAGTGAAGCGCTCGGCGAGCAGTACTTC